This paragraph reports one T cell receptor beta chain. Antigen unknown. Trimming stripped 9 bases from V and 1 base from J, with 6 bases between. The CDR3 loop spans 12 amino acids. Germline assignment: CDR1 MRHNA and CDR2 SNTAGT. These data are taken from a study of blood T cells in healthy people across ages. Ranging in age from about 6 to 100, the donors were healthy Caucasian individuals from Russia. Study-wide findings and caveats: Age brought a roughly linear fall in TCR beta diversity measured per million T cells. The lack of PBMC sorting stopped any conclusive naive versus antigen-experienced comparison.

Alongside a J-beta primer mix, a sample-barcoded 5' primer served in a second PCR lasting about 6 to 11 cycles. TCRdb redid the calling of the 5' RACE reads with MiXCR, one entry per CDR3 protein. The table includes 500,000 to 650,000 distinct CDR3 sequences, roughly a quarter detected once. Another study also made use of these data, one on T cells of mothers and their children. That work contributes: Reads recorded for TCR beta CDR3 numbered over 9.5 million per mother and several million per child.

This rearrangement joins TRBV6-4 to TRBJ2-2; D uncertain. Sequencing used blood. This clonotype was obtained from a boy aged 2 to 10 in good health. CDR3 nucleotide sequence: TGTGCCAGGACGGTGAACACCGGGGAGCTGTTTTTT. This sequence encodes CARTVNTGELFF.